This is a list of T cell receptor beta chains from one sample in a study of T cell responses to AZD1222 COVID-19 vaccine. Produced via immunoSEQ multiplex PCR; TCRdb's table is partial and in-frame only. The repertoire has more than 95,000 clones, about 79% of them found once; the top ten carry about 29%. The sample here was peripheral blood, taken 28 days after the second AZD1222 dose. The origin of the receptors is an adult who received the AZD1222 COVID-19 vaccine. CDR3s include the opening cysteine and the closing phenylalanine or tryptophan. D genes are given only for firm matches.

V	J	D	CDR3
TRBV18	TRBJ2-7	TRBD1	CASSPGTGGYEQYF
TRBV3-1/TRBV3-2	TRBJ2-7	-	CASSQDRAVYEQYF
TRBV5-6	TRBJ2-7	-	CASSLSYSQRHEQYF
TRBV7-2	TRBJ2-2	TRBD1	CASSYRTGSMAGELFF
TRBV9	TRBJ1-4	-	CASSIKWGANEKLFF
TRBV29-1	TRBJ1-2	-	CSASTTSVAYTF
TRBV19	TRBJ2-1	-	CASSGTGPWDEQFF
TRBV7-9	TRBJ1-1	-	CASRFRGLNTEAFF
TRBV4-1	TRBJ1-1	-	CASSRRPAGEAGTEAFF
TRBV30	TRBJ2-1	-	CAWSEGGALESEQFF
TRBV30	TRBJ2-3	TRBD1	CAWSRQSQGADTQYF
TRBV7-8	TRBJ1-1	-	CASSPGGYTEAFF
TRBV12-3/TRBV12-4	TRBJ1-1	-	CASSKIRNTEAFF
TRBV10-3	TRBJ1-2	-	CATGGAGYTF
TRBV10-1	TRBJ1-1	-	CASSGQGFTEAFF
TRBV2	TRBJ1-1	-	CASSVRANTEAFF
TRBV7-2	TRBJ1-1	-	CASSFRVRGEAFF
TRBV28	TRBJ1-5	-	CASTSGVWQPQHF
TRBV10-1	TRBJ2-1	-	CASSESTEPYNEQFF
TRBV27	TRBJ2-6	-	CASSFGRSGANVLTF
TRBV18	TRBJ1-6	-	CASSPSNSYNSPLHF
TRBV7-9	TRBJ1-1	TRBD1	CASSAPTGNAFF
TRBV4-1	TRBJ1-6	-	CASSQDRTLHTLHF
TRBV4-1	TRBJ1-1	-	CASSQEGGGRVRLAFF
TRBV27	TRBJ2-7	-	CASSSSSYEQYF